This TCR beta chain came from a study of blood T cell repertoires in COVID-19. Germline loops: CDR1 MDHEN, CDR2 SYDVKM. The CDR3 consists of 12 residues. V was clipped by 6 bases and J by 3 bases, with 6 bases between them. Assay used: immunoSEQ multiplex PCR; TCRdb lists only in-frame clones, some missing. This repertoire shows some 180,000 clones, roughly 82% found once; its top ten account for under 6.5%. Only one count was recorded for this clone. This clonotype was sampled from a woman aged 55-69 years with acute COVID-19. Sequencing input: PBMCs or T cells enriched from blood (not recorded which). The chain uses TRBV28 and TRBJ1-5; D is perhaps TRBD1 (5 bases). DNA for the CDR3: TGTGCCAGCAGACAGGCCAATCAGCCCCAGCATTTT. This translates into CASRQANQPQHF.